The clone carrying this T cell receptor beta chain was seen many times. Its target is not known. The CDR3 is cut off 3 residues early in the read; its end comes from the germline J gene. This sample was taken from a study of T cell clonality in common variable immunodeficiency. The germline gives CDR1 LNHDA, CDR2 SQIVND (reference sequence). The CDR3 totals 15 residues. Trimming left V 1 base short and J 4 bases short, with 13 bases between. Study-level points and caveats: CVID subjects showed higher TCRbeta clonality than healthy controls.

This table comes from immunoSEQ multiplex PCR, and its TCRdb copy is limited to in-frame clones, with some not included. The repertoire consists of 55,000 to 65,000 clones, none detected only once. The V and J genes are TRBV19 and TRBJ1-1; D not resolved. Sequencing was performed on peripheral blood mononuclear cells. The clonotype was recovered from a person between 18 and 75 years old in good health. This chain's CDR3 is CASSIGHSGGTEAFF. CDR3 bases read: TGTGCCAGTAGTATAGGGCACAGCGGAGGCACTGAA.